Presented here are 18 T cell receptor beta chains from one specimen sequenced in a study of graft-versus-host responses after intestinal transplantation. Sequencing used immunoSEQ multiplex PCR; TCRdb keeps in-frame clones, though not all of them. The sample has over 20,000 clones, roughly 43% seen once. This sample comprised alloreactive CD4+ T cells from a mixed lymphocyte reaction culture, obtained before intestinal transplant. Sample subset: CFSE-low proliferating T cells sorted from roughly 6-day pre-transplant mixed lymphocyte reaction (GvH or HvG direction). All receptors derive from a human patient who received an intestinal transplant.

The chain employs TRBV29-1 and TRBJ2-7, with D perhaps TRBD1 (6 bases). Germline V gene sequence: CDR1 SQVTM, CDR2 ANQGSEA. There are 12 residues in the CDR3. CDR3 sequence reads: CASRDTTYEQYF. The CDR3 bases are TGCGCGTCCAGGGACACAACCTACGAGCAGTACTTC.

In this sample, this clone turned up a few times. V gene TRBV9 combines with J gene TRBJ2-2, with D possibly being TRBD2 (6 bases). The ends were cut back, 2 bases at V and 0 bases at J, with 8 bases in the middle. Germline CDR1 SGDLS, CDR2 YYNGEE. The length of the CDR3 is 15 residues. CDR3 residues: CASSVSGANTGELFF. DNA for the CDR3: TGTGCCAGCAGCGTTAGCGGCGCGAACACCGGGGAGCTGTTTTTT.

This clone came up once. The chain uses TRBV5-1 and TRBJ1-1, with D perhaps TRBD1 (5 bases). Trimming stripped 1 base from V and 0 bases from J, with 10 bases between. CDR3 size: 15 residues. Germline values: CDR1 SGHRS, CDR2 YFSETQ. In nucleotides, the CDR3 is TGCGCCAGCAGCTTGTCGGCCAGGGTGAACACTGAAGCTTTCTTT. Protein product: CASSLSARVNTEAFF.

The genes are TRBV28 and TRBJ1-1; D unclear. Germline lookup yields CDR1 MDHEN and CDR2 SYDVKM. The CDR3 totals 14 residues. Trimming pared 3 bases from V and 3 bases from J, leaving 11 bases between. The CDR3: CASSLRQLHTEAFF. CDR3 in DNA: TGTGCCAGCAGTTTGCGGCAACTCCACACTGAAGCTTTCTTT.

This clone came up once. The chain recombines TRBV5-1 with TRBJ1-5, with TRBD1 identical over 7 bases. Germline V lookup: CDR1 SGHRS, CDR2 YFSETQ. The CDR3 has 14 amino acids. The trim removed 2 bases at V and 2 bases at J, leaving 1 base unmatched. In DNA, the CDR3 is TGCGCCAGCAGCTTCACAGGGGGCAATCAGCCCCAGCATTTT. Translated, it gives CASSFTGGNQPQHF.

The chain employs TRBV4-3 and TRBJ1-1, with TRBD1 identical over 7 bases. The CDR3 sequence is 15 residues long. J gave up 2 bases and V 4 bases, and 7 bases lay outside the gene matches. Germline V gene data show CDR1 as LGHNA and CDR2 as YSLEER. The CDR3 spells CASSRLYRGNTEAFF. The CDR3 DNA follows: TGCGCCAGCAGCCGCCTTTACAGGGGTAACACTGAAGCTTTCTTT.

This clone has only a few counts. The chain links TRBV11-3 to TRBJ2-3; tentatively, D is TRBD2 (5 bases). The CDR3 has 16 amino acids. CDR1 SGHNT and CDR2 YENEEA come from the germline V gene. V dropped 6 bases and J dropped 5 bases, with 21 bases sitting between them. This chain's CDR3 is CASSPRRLDAGDTQYF. Written as DNA, the CDR3 is TGTGCCAGCAGTCCCCGTAGGCTAGATGCGGGAGATACGCAGTATTTT.

The chain recombines TRBV5-1 with TRBJ2-5; 9 positions match TRBD1. Germline CDR1 is SGHRS and CDR2 is YFSETQ. After removal of 4 bases from V and 5 bases from J, the junction contained 9 bases not matched to a gene. The CDR3 is made up of 15 amino acids. CDR3 sequence reads: CASSTGQGIGETQYF. DNA of the CDR3: TGCGCCAGCAGCACAGGACAGGGGATAGGGGAGACCCAGTACTTC. The variable domain in full, with the rest retrieved from reference TRBV5-1 and TRBJ2-5, is KAGVTQTPRYLIKTRGQQVTLSCSPISGHRSVSWYQQTPGQGLQFLFEYFSETQRNKGNFPGRFSGRQFSNSRSEMNVSTLELGDSALYLCASSTGQGIGETQYFGPGTRLLVL.

By share, this clone ranks as medium-sized (0.01 to 0.1%). The chain uses TRBV10-1 and TRBJ2-1, with D perhaps matching TRBD2 (6 bases). V lost 5 bases and J 4 bases, leaving 9 bases between the germline ends. CDR3 size: 13 residues. Germline CDR1 is WNHNN and CDR2 is SYGVQD (reference sequence). The CDR3 DNA sequence: TGCGCCAGCAGTTATAGCGGTTACAATGAGCAGTTCTTC. Translated, it gives CASSYSGYNEQFF.

CDR3 DNA sequence: TGCGCCAGCAGCTTGGCCACAGGTCCCTTCACAGATACGCAGTATTTT. Residues: CASSLATGPFTDTQYF. The V and J genes are TRBV5-1 and TRBJ2-3; tentatively, D is TRBD1 (5 bases). This CDR3 has 16 residues. V was trimmed by 0 bases and J by 2 bases, leaving 13 bases between them. Per the germline V gene, CDR1 is SGHRS and CDR2 is YFSETQ.

V is TRBV11-1 and J is TRBJ1-2; no reliable D call. The CDR3 consists of 14 residues. The germline CDR1 and CDR2 sequences are SGHAT and FQDESV (reference sequence). Trimming shortened V by 5 bases and J by 4 bases, and 14 bases separated the two germline ends. CDR3 protein: CASSLGTTTYGYTF. CDR3 DNA sequence: TGTGCCAGCAGCCTCGGAACTACGACCTATGGCTACACCTTC.

The V gene is TRBV18, the J gene TRBJ1-4; 9 bases fit TRBD1. Unmatched junction bases numbered 2, after V lost 2 bases and J lost 7 bases. There are 14 residues in the CDR3. Germline CDR1 reads KGHSH; CDR2 reads LQKENI. As DNA, the CDR3 is TGTGCCAGCTCACCAGAGACAGGGGGTGAAAAACTGTTTTTT. As protein: CASSPETGGEKLFF. Full variable domain (remainder filled in from reference TRBV18 and TRBJ1-4): NAGVMQNPRHLVRRRGQEARLRCSPMKGHSHVYWYRQLPEEGLKFMVYLQKENIIDESGMPKERFSAEFPKEGPSILRIQQVVRGDSAAYFCASSPETGGEKLFFGSGTQLSVL.

This clone was seen more than once but under ten times. The chain recombines TRBV6-6 with TRBJ2-5, with 7 nucleotides matching TRBD2. Germline lookup yields CDR1 MNHNY and CDR2 SVGAGI (reference sequence). J lost 10 bases, V lost 6 bases, and 8 bases had no gene match. The CDR3 is 12 amino acids. The CDR3 is CASRTPGRGQYF. CDR3 bases: TGTGCCAGCAGAACCCCTGGGAGGGGCCAGTACTTC.

This rearrangement joins TRBV2 to TRBJ2-1; 8 bases are shared with TRBD2. The CDR3 has 15 amino acids. The germline V gene has CDR1 SNHLY and CDR2 FYNNEI. Trimming took 6 bases from V and 6 from J; bases not matched to a gene: 10. Here the CDR3 reads CASSRGRGGFNEQFF. The CDR3 DNA is TGTGCCAGCAGCCGGGGCCGGGGGGGCTTCAATGAGCAGTTCTTC. Filled out from reference TRBV2 and TRBJ2-1, the complete variable domain reads EPEVTQTPSHQVTQMGQEVILRCVPISNHLYFYWYRQILGQKVEFLVSFYNNEISEKSEIFDDQFSVERPDGSNFTLKIRSTKLEDSAMYFCASSRGRGGFNEQFFGPGTRLTVL.

V usage is TRBV9 and J usage is TRBJ2-6, with 9 bases fitting TRBD1. Germline V lookup: CDR1 SGDLS, CDR2 YYNGEE. CDR3 length: 18 amino acids. V lost 4 bases and J lost 2; bases outside the gene matches: 10. Here the CDR3 reads CASSWSGQGITGANVLTF. In nucleotides, the CDR3 is TGTGCCAGCAGCTGGTCGGGACAGGGAATAACTGGGGCCAACGTCCTGACTTTC.

CDR3 in DNA: TGTGCCAGCAGCTTGCCACTAGCGGGAGTCACAGATACGCAGTATTTT. Translating it yields CASSLPLAGVTDTQYF. The V call is TRBV5-4, the J call TRBJ2-3; 11 nucleotides line up with TRBD2. J was trimmed by 2 bases and V by 1 base; bases with no gene match: 3. This CDR3 region has 16 residues. Germline CDR1 SGHNT, CDR2 YYREEE (reference sequence).

The chain recombines TRBV6-5 with TRBJ2-5, with TRBD1 identical over 9 bases. The J call may be in error: the DNA end matches TRBJ2-7 better. Germline V CDR1 and CDR2: MNHEY, SVGAGI. The CDR3 runs to 14 residues. In DNA, the CDR3 is TGTGCCAGCAGAGCGACAGGGGGGTCCTACGAGCAGTACTTC. This translates into CASRATGGSYEQYF.

The gene calls are TRBV1 and TRBJ2-3; the table names TRBD2, a call not compared with the DNA. TRBV1 has pseudogene status. The CDR3 runs to 17 residues. Here the CDR3 reads CTSSHFSSGSLTDTQYF. DNA of the CDR3: TGCACCAGCAGCCATTTCTCTAGCGGGAGCCTCACAGATACGCAGTATTTT.